The next 4 T cell receptor beta chains were all read from a single sample in a study of T cell repertoires in ileal Crohn's disease. The time point was: neoterminal ileum biopsy at postoperative endoscopy, about 6 months after surgery. The table came from immunoSEQ multiplex PCR; TCRdb's copy has only in-frame clones and leaves some out. The data contain approximately 14,000 clones, around 72% of them seen just once; the ten biggest clones take up approximately 4.5%. The source material was ileal tissue. The source of these receptors is an adult with Crohn's disease.

V usage is TRBV15 and J usage is TRBJ1-4; unclear D gene. CDR3 size: 16 residues. Germline V lookup: CDR1 LNHNV, CDR2 YYDKDF (reference sequence). Trimming pared 0 bases from V and 6 bases from J, leaving 14 bases between. CDR3 nucleotide sequence: TGTGCCACCAGCAGAGATGACGGGCCCGGGGATGAAAAACTGTTTTTT. It encodes CATSRDDGPGDEKLFF.

The CDR3 region is CASSLARVGWGLALNNEQFF. DNA for the CDR3: TGTGCCAGCAGCTTAGCGCGTGTAGGCTGGGGACTAGCGCTCAACAATGAGCAGTTCTTC. The chain has TRBV7-2 and TRBJ2-1; 10 bases align to TRBD2. V was clipped by 0 bases and J by 5 bases; unmatched bases: 16. The germline V gene has CDR1 SGHTA and CDR2 FQGNSA. The CDR3 is made up of 20 amino acids.

The chain joins TRBV5-4 to TRBJ1-2; 7 bases line up with TRBD1. After removal of 2 bases from V and 8 bases from J, the junction contained 6 bases not matched to a gene. This CDR3 has 13 amino acids. Per the germline V gene, CDR1 is SGHNT and CDR2 is YYREEE (reference sequence). CDR3 loop: CASSLQGTGGYTF. The CDR3 coding sequence is TGTGCCAGCAGCTTACAGGGGACGGGGGGCTACACCTTC.

This clone appeared a few times. The chain combines TRBV12-5 with TRBJ2-3; the match to TRBD2 covers 8 bases. CDR1 is LGHNT and CDR2 is FRNRAP in the germline V gene. The CDR3 contains 17 residues. The V and J ends lost 6 bases and 2 bases, in that order; junction bases with no gene match: 13. The CDR3 nucleotides are TGTGCTAGTGGCCCCATGCCCTTAGCGGGGATCACAGATACGCAGTATTTT. Translating it yields CASGPMPLAGITDTQYF.